Listed below are T cell receptor beta chains from one sample, sequenced in a study of neurological immune-mediated disorders. TCRdb ran MiXCR on the 5' RACE reads and lists one entry per CDR3 protein. The sample includes around 30,000 distinct CDR3 sequences, about 16% of them seen just once. Sequencing used CD4+ T cells from blood. The source is a female donor with HTLV-1-associated myelopathy (HAM/TSP). Both conserved end residues are part of each CDR3. The order of the fields is CDR3 protein, CDR3 DNA, clone size, V gene, J gene, D gene. A D gene is named only where the DNA matches it firmly. Rows give clone size only sometimes, using once, few, many, or a class for an expanded clone.

cdr3_aa: CASSVDLAVAGEQFF; cdr3_nt: TGTGCCAGCAGCGTAGATTTGGCGGTAGCAGGTGAGCAGTTCTTC; clone_size: many; v_call: TRBV9; j_call: TRBJ2-1; d_call: .
cdr3_aa: CASSLSWAQYF; cdr3_nt: TGTGCCAGCAGCCTAAGCTGGGCGCAGTATTTT; clone_size: medium-sized; v_call: TRBV7-2; j_call: TRBJ2-3; d_call: .
cdr3_aa: CASSWDRGHSPLHF; cdr3_nt: TGTGCCAGCAGCTGGGACAGGGGGCATTCACCCCTCCACTTT; clone_size: medium-sized; v_call: TRBV7-2; j_call: TRBJ1-6; d_call: TRBD1
cdr3_aa: CASSPERPGQPKNIQYF; cdr3_nt: TGCGCCAGCAGCCCAGAACGGCCGGGGCAGCCCAAAAACATTCAGTACTTC; clone_size: .; v_call: TRBV5-1; j_call: TRBJ2-4; d_call: .
cdr3_aa: CSGFGGGQETQYF; cdr3_nt: TGCAGTGGCTTTGGCGGGGGGCAAGAGACCCAGTACTTC; clone_size: many; v_call: TRBV20-1; j_call: TRBJ2-5; d_call: TRBD2
cdr3_aa: CASSLTDGETQYF; cdr3_nt: TGTGCCAGCAGCCTTACGGACGGAGAGACCCAGTACTTC; clone_size: medium-sized; v_call: TRBV4-2; j_call: TRBJ2-5; d_call: .
cdr3_aa: CATSRPDRDFGQPQHF; cdr3_nt: TGTGCCACCAGCAGACCCGACAGGGATTTTGGTCAGCCCCAGCATTTT; clone_size: many; v_call: TRBV15; j_call: TRBJ1-5; d_call: TRBD1
cdr3_aa: CASSLSVDGTDTQYF; cdr3_nt: TGTGCCAGCAGCTTAAGCGTGGACGGCACAGATACGCAGTATTTT; clone_size: many; v_call: TRBV7-2; j_call: TRBJ2-3; d_call: .
cdr3_aa: CASSPRGVTGELFF; cdr3_nt: TGTGCCAGCTCTCCCAGGGGAGTCACCGGGGAGCTGTTTTTT; clone_size: many; v_call: TRBV18; j_call: TRBJ2-2; d_call: .
cdr3_aa: CSAQTANTEAFF; cdr3_nt: TGCAGTGCTCAGACAGCGAACACTGAAGCTTTCTTT; clone_size: many; v_call: TRBV20-1; j_call: TRBJ1-1; d_call: .
cdr3_aa: CASSGTSGRAGNEQFF; cdr3_nt: TGCGCCAGCTCCGGGACTAGCGGGAGGGCCGGGAATGAGCAGTTCTTC; clone_size: many; v_call: TRBV5-1; j_call: TRBJ2-1; d_call: TRBD2
cdr3_aa: CAISTGPSYNEQFF; cdr3_nt: TGTGCCATCAGCACAGGGCCCTCCTACAATGAGCAGTTCTTC; clone_size: .; v_call: TRBV10-3; j_call: TRBJ2-1; d_call: .
cdr3_aa: CASSLFTDTQYF; cdr3_nt: TGTGCCAGCAGCTTATTCACAGATACGCAGTATTTT; clone_size: many; v_call: TRBV7-2; j_call: TRBJ2-3; d_call: .
cdr3_aa: CASSLHSYNEQFF; cdr3_nt: TGTGCCAGCAGTTTACACTCCTACAATGAGCAGTTCTTC; clone_size: many; v_call: TRBV12-3/TRBV12-4; j_call: TRBJ2-1; d_call: .
cdr3_aa: CAISPRPTVSGANVLTF; cdr3_nt: TGTGCCATTAGCCCCAGGCCCACCGTCTCTGGGGCCAACGTCCTGACTTTC; clone_size: few; v_call: TRBV7-8; j_call: TRBJ2-6; d_call: .
cdr3_aa: CASSSAGDDGYTF; cdr3_nt: TGTGCCAGCAGTTCTGCAGGGGATGATGGCTACACCTTC; clone_size: .; v_call: TRBV27; j_call: TRBJ1-2; d_call: .
cdr3_aa: CASSKAGTGLVVQYF; cdr3_nt: TGTGCCAGCAGTAAAGCTGGGACAGGGTTGGTCGTGCAGTACTTC; clone_size: .; v_call: TRBV6-5; j_call: TRBJ2-7; d_call: TRBD1
cdr3_aa: CASSYGTSGGEDEQFF; cdr3_nt: TGCGCCAGCAGCTACGGGACTAGCGGGGGGGAAGATGAGCAGTTCTTC; clone_size: many; v_call: TRBV5-1; j_call: TRBJ2-1; d_call: TRBD2
cdr3_aa: CASSLGTGGSYEQYF; cdr3_nt: TGCGCCAGCAGCTTGGGGACAGGGGGCTCCTACGAGCAGTACTTC; clone_size: .; v_call: TRBV5-1; j_call: TRBJ2-7; d_call: TRBD1
cdr3_aa: CASSQGLAGGLRETQYF; cdr3_nt: TGTGCCAGCAGCCAGGGACTAGCGGGGGGCCTCCGAGAGACCCAGTACTTC; clone_size: many; v_call: TRBV7-2; j_call: TRBJ2-5; d_call: TRBD2
cdr3_aa: CASTLLETQYF; cdr3_nt: TGTGCCAGCACCTTGCTCGAGACCCAGTACTTC; clone_size: many; v_call: TRBV7-9; j_call: TRBJ2-5; d_call: .
cdr3_aa: CACTSGRSTDTQYF; cdr3_nt: TGTGCCTGTACTAGCGGGAGAAGCACAGATACGCAGTATTTT; clone_size: .; v_call: TRBV30; j_call: TRBJ2-3; d_call: TRBD2
cdr3_aa: CAISLLGEVGVYTF; cdr3_nt: TGTGCCATCAGTCTCCTCGGGGAGGTTGGCGTCTACACCTTC; clone_size: .; v_call: TRBV2; j_call: TRBJ1-2; d_call: .
cdr3_aa: CSAREPRDGNQPQHF; cdr3_nt: TGCAGTGCTAGAGAACCAAGGGATGGCAATCAGCCCCAGCATTTT; clone_size: .; v_call: TRBV20-1; j_call: TRBJ1-5; d_call: .
cdr3_aa: CASSPLAGSYNEQFF; cdr3_nt: TGCGCCAGCAGCCCCCTTGCGGGGTCCTACAATGAGCAGTTCTTC; clone_size: many; v_call: TRBV5-1; j_call: TRBJ2-1; d_call: .
cdr3_aa: CASSTQGGHQPQHF; cdr3_nt: TGTGCCAGCAGCACCCAAGGGGGTCATCAGCCCCAGCATTTT; clone_size: many; v_call: TRBV7-9; j_call: TRBJ1-5; d_call: .
cdr3_aa: CASTSSGARVHNEQFF; cdr3_nt: TGTGCCAGCACCTCATCGGGGGCCCGAGTCCACAATGAGCAGTTCTTC; clone_size: many; v_call: TRBV28; j_call: TRBJ2-1; d_call: .
cdr3_aa: CSARDAGGYGSPLHF; cdr3_nt: TGCAGTGCTAGAGATGCCGGGGGGTATGGTTCACCCCTCCACTTT; clone_size: many; v_call: TRBV20-1; j_call: TRBJ1-6; d_call: .
cdr3_aa: CSARSHEQYF; cdr3_nt: TGCAGTGCTAGATCCCACGAGCAGTACTTC; clone_size: medium-sized; v_call: TRBV20-1; j_call: TRBJ2-7; d_call: .
cdr3_aa: CSVEEARGDTQYF; cdr3_nt: TGCAGCGTTGAAGAAGCCCGAGGAGATACGCAGTATTTT; clone_size: many; v_call: TRBV29-1; j_call: TRBJ2-3; d_call: .
cdr3_aa: CASRKEMNSPLHF; cdr3_nt: TGCGCCAGCAGAAAGGAAATGAATTCACCCCTCCACTTT; clone_size: many; v_call: TRBV5-1; j_call: TRBJ1-6; d_call: .
cdr3_aa: CASSQYRVGGATDTQYF; cdr3_nt: TGCGCCAGCAGCCAATATCGTGTCGGGGGGGCCACAGATACGCAGTATTTT; clone_size: .; v_call: TRBV4-1; j_call: TRBJ2-3; d_call: TRBD2
cdr3_aa: CSAPGNYYGYTF; cdr3_nt: TGCAGTGCACCAGGGAATTACTATGGCTACACCTTC; clone_size: many; v_call: TRBV20-1; j_call: TRBJ1-2; d_call: .
cdr3_aa: CASSSRHQRDEQFF; cdr3_nt: TGTGCCAGCAGTTCGCGACACCAAAGGGATGAGCAGTTCTTC; clone_size: many; v_call: TRBV6-5; j_call: TRBJ2-1; d_call: .
cdr3_aa: CASSSPGLAKYEQYF; cdr3_nt: TGTGCCAGCAGCTCACCGGGACTAGCAAAGTACGAGCAGTACTTC; clone_size: many; v_call: TRBV12-3/TRBV12-4; j_call: TRBJ2-7; d_call: TRBD2
cdr3_aa: CASSFTGADEKLFF; cdr3_nt: TGTGCCAGCAGCTTTACAGGGGCGGATGAAAAACTGTTTTTT; clone_size: many; v_call: TRBV7-8; j_call: TRBJ1-4; d_call: TRBD1
cdr3_aa: CASSAVNQPQHF; cdr3_nt: TGTGCCAGCAGCGCCGTCAATCAGCCCCAGCATTTT; clone_size: .; v_call: TRBV14; j_call: TRBJ1-5; d_call: .
cdr3_aa: CASSPLAGKNTGELFF; cdr3_nt: TGCGCCAGCAGCCCTCTAGCGGGAAAGAACACCGGGGAGCTGTTTTTT; clone_size: many; v_call: TRBV5-1; j_call: TRBJ2-2; d_call: TRBD2